This TCR beta chain originates from a study of regulatory T cells in long-lasting Graves disease. The length of the CDR3 is 16 residues. Per the germline V gene, CDR1 is DFQATT and CDR2 is SNEGSKA (reference sequence). Trimming removed 5 bases from V and 0 bases from J, with 14 bases in between. The time point here: newly diagnosed GD, antithyroid drugs for less than 3 months. After RNA was extracted from PBMCs, the TCR library was made from it. Combining iRepertoire HTBI primers with Arm-PCR of CDR3 regions, the authors built TCR beta libraries. TCRdb reprocessed the multiplex PCR reads with MiXCR, giving one entry per CDR3 protein. The sample carries 620,000 or so distinct CDR3 sequences, 15% to 20% recorded once. This sample was shared with a second study, whose subject was T cells in Graves' hyperthyroidism and ophthalmopathy.

Here the sequenced sample was peripheral blood mononuclear cells (PBMCs), taken at new diagnosis, from a patient treated with antithyroid drugs. This TCR was sampled from a woman aged 25 to 39 with Graves disease. The rearrangement links TRBV20-1 to TRBJ2-6, with unresolved D. The CDR3 bases are TGCAGTGCTCTGGGCAGCGTGGACTCTGGGGCCAACGTCCTGACTTTC. Translation gives CSALGSVDSGANVLTF.